What follows describes a single T cell receptor beta chain. What antigen it recognizes has not been identified. No base quality values were provided; no much bigger clone lies one nucleotide off. This sample was taken from a study of identical twins (TCRdb year 2016). In terms of the full investigation: To test whether fetal clonotypes persist, the study used deep sequencing on TCR alpha and beta repertoires from monozygotic twins, unrelated adults of various ages, and cord blood. Replicate twin experiments were performed at different times using different library preparation protocols to rule out contamination.

From a lookup of the germline V gene, CDR1 and CDR2 are SGHTA and FQGNSA. The CDR3, from cysteine to phenylalanine, totals 16 residues. Only CDR3 DNA remains: 48 bases, in frame from the first base. The germline V and J ends show losses of 5 bases and 2 bases respectively, and no gene match explains 11 bases of the junction. The method was 5' RACE. The run used an Illumina HiSeq 2000. A universal primer binding site was added through template switching, and the final cDNA carried a unique molecular identifier so that TCR cDNA molecules could be counted accurately. Specific primers in the conserved constant-segment region were used to synthesize first-strand cDNA for TCR alpha and beta chains. To control for contamination, every cDNA library carried two barcodes: a SMART-Mk sample barcode plus Illumina barcodes. TruSeq adapter sequences and Illumina sample barcodes were added in two successive PCR steps. Sequencing of the TCR alpha and beta cDNA libraries was done on the Illumina HiSeq platform using custom primers. The study's processing was this. Unique molecular identifiers were extracted from raw reads with MiGEC, and CDR3 positions were determined with MiXCR. Recombination models were inferred per individual with the repgenHMM and IGoR tools using an EM algorithm. Shared clonotypes were analyzed with the tcR package in R, and sharing was normalized by the product of cloneset sizes. To study raw recombination free of thymic and clonal selection effects, out-of-frame nonproductive sequences were analyzed. TCRdb reprocessing: public reads trimmed at Q25 with fastp, clones called with MiXCR, in-frame beta chains kept. Every entry covers one CDR3 protein and lists the most common genes and DNA from its rows. TCRdb, rather than the study authors, made the V and J calls. The sample table lists hundreds of thousands of distinct CDR3 sequences, 20% to 25% of them with a count of one. The ten largest clones represent 4% to 5.5% of the sample.

Broad study findings and their caveats: A weaker excess of twin sharing was found in beta out-of-frame sequences because the signal-to-noise ratio was lowered by fewer shared sequences. Recombination models systematically underestimated out-of-frame TCR alpha sharing in monozygotic twins but agreed with sharing between unrelated individuals. Out-of-frame TCR alpha sequences shared between twins showed an excess of low generation-probability sequences compared with coincidental sharing between unrelated individuals. Conclusions relied on cross-sectional statistical analysis, since the same donors could not be followed over many years. Zero-insertion analyses could be partly confounded by invariant T cells such as MAIT and iNKT, although diverse VJ usage argued against such confounding for most clonotypes. Fewer insertions were carried by abundant cord blood beta clonotypes, a similar but weaker trend appeared in young adult naive repertoires, and no such trend appeared in memory repertoires.

Every donor was a healthy Caucasian. Three pairs of female monozygotic twins, all aged roughly 18 to 29 years, made up the twin cohort. Peripheral blood mononuclear cells were the source from which RNA for the TCR libraries was isolated. The sample was also linked to a second study, of T cells expressing NK-cell markers. As the second study states: Three sorted T-cell subsets (CD3+CD56+NKG2C+, CD3+CD56+NKG2C- and CD3+CD56-NKG2C+) from several donors had their TCR beta-chain repertoires profiled. Among the eight sequenced donors, seven were HCMV-seropositive and one was HCMV-seronegative. To restrict sorting to alphabetaTCR-expressing T cells, an anti-gammadeltaTCR antibody was added in several experiments. For several donors, the dominant CD3+CD56+NKG2C+ clonotypes were among the top 10 CD8+ clonotypes and accounted for about 1.0-7.5% of CD8+ T cells. Those dominant clonotypes were again the most abundant among CD3+CD56-NKG2C+ cells in a few donors, at roughly 25-60.1%. Whether the expanded NKG2C-expressing T cell clones were specific for HCMV antigens was left unclear. All eight donors whose samples were sequenced were randomly selected healthy volunteers, three of them men and five women. HCMV-specific IgG was detected in serum with a commercial ELISA kit to determine HCMV serostatus. For about 6 donors, unsorted PBMC were also used to sequence bulk peripheral blood T-cell repertoires. MIGEC handled demultiplexing of the reads and grouping by UMI, while MiTCR was used to assemble and quantify clonotypes. To exclude erroneous sequences, only TCR cDNA sequences supported by at least two reads were retained. The tcR package was used for downstream repertoire analysis, and clonotypes were matched across fractions by CDR3 nucleotide sequence plus V segment. VDJmatch was used to annotate antigen specificity against VDJdb, with one amino acid substitution allowed in CDR3.

The chain links TRBV7-2 with TRBJ2-7; the junction holds 8 bases that match TRBD1. The origin of this receptor is a woman under 30 in good health. The sample taken for sequencing was PBMCs. The nucleotide sequence is given as TGTGCCAGCAGCCGAGTCACAGGGGGTGAGGCCTACGAGCAGTACTTC. This encodes CASSRVTGGEAYEQYF.